This section outlines one T cell receptor (beta chain) sequence together with its context. The antigen remains unidentified. The data belong to a study of cytomegalovirus exposure and HLA in healthy donors. Background on the study: Unique TCRs from HLA-typed donors, 80 million to 90 million of them, were held in an early data release.

Amplification used 60 Vbeta primers and 13 Jbeta primers. The protocol was immunoSEQ multiplex PCR, while the TCRdb copy is restricted to in-frame clones and leaves out a portion. The sample lists about 130,000 clones; over 70% were seen once. Germline values: CDR1 SGDLS, CDR2 YYNGEE. CDR3 length equals 17 residues. V shed 0 bases, J shed 3 bases, and the junction held 10 bases outside the gene matches. Broader study findings: For most TCR beta V segments, an earlier analysis put the productive rate at about 87% or about 30% of the time. Upon later analysis, HLA-associated TCR beta chains proved more clonally expanded than other, equally common chains. Highest at DRB1 and lowest at HLA-C, TCR association rates differed among HLA loci in a later analysis.

The sequenced material came from PBMCs. The receptor comes from a man younger than 30 in good health and CMV-seropositive. The rearrangement links TRBV9 to TRBJ2-7; 9 nucleotides match TRBD2. The CDR3 sequence: CASSVGAGGFSGYEQYF. The CDR3 nucleotides are TGTGCCAGCAGCGTAGGTGCGGGAGGGTTCTCCGGCTACGAGCAGTACTTC. Together with reference TRBV9 and TRBJ2-7, the CDR3 gives the full variable domain: DSGVTQTPKHLITATGQRVTLRCSPRSGDLSVYWYQQSLDQGLQFLIQYYNGEERAKGNILERFSAQQFPDLHSELNLSSLELGDSALYFCASSVGAGGFSGYEQYFGPGTRLTVT.